Each of the 26 T cell receptor beta chains below was sequenced from the same sample in a study of CD8 T cells in ankylosing spondylitis. General study results and limits: Characteristic, it appeared, of ankylosing spondylitis blood was a TCR beta motif of eight or nine highly homologous variants.

These receptors lack a known antigen. Via MiXCR, TCRdb re-called the 5' RACE reads, giving one row per CDR3 protein. Of about 840,000 distinct CDR3 sequences in the sample, over 9.5% were seen once. Sequenced: blood, either unsorted or a sorted T cell fraction (not recorded which). The receptors were gathered from a male donor with ankylosing spondylitis.

This clonotype has more than one count but fewer than ten. The V and J genes are TRBV5-6 and TRBJ2-1; 9 nucleotides agree with TRBD1. The CDR3 covers 13 residues. Germline lookup yields CDR1 SGHDT and CDR2 YYEEEE. Trimming cost V 4 bases and J 9 bases; bases outside gene matches: 5. The CDR3 loop reads CASSPDRGSEQFF. In DNA form, the CDR3 reads TGTGCCAGCAGCCCCGACAGGGGGAGTGAGCAGTTCTTC.

This clonotype was seen a handful of times. The chain carries TRBV20-1 and TRBJ2-1, with D maybe TRBD1 (5 bases). CDR3 length: 12 amino acids. The V gene's germline CDR1 is DFQATT and CDR2 SNEGSKA (reference sequence). The germline V and J ends were trimmed by 4 bases and 6 bases, with 10 bases remaining between them. The CDR3 sequence: CSATGMINEQFF. Written as DNA, the CDR3 is TGCAGTGCTACAGGGATGATCAATGAGCAGTTCTTC.

This clonotype was recorded at least ten times. J is TRBJ2-3 and V is TRBV12-3 or TRBV12-4; 7 nucleotides match TRBD1. The J segment lost 4 bases and the V segment lost 0 bases, leaving 7 bases of the junction unmatched. The CDR3 consists of 16 residues. The CDR3 DNA follows: TGTGCCAGCAGTTTAGCCAGGACAGGTGATCCAGATACGCAGTATTTT. Residues: CASSLARTGDPDTQYF.

The chain combines TRBV7-2 with TRBJ1-2; 7 bases align to TRBD1. Germline CDR1 SGHTA, CDR2 FQGNSA. CDR3 length: 15 amino acids. V trimming: 5 bases; J trimming: 3 bases; junction bases outside the gene matches: 9. CDR3 coding DNA: TGTGCCAGCAGCCCACAGGGGTCGAGTTACTATGGCTACACCTTC. This encodes CASSPQGSSYYGYTF.

The chain carries TRBV7-3 and TRBJ2-2; 7 nucleotides match TRBD1. Germline V gene sequence: CDR1 SGHTA, CDR2 FQGTGA. Unmatched junction bases numbered 13, after V lost 5 bases and J lost 4 bases. This CDR3 is 17 amino acids long. Written as DNA, the CDR3 is TGTGCCAGCAGCCCATACACAATCCGACAGGGCACCGGGGAGCTGTTTTTT. Encoded protein: CASSPYTIRQGTGELFF.

This clonotype was picked up a small number of times. This sequence joins TRBV24-1 and TRBJ2-1; 9 bases agree with TRBD1. The CDR3 is 13 residues long. Germline V gives CDR1 KGHDR, CDR2 SFDVKD. Germline trimming cut 7 bases from V and 6 bases from J; bases unmatched to any gene: 3. CDR3 sequence: CATRQGAVNEQFF. CDR3 in DNA: TGTGCCACCAGACAGGGGGCGGTCAATGAGCAGTTCTTC.

V usage is TRBV4-3 and J usage is TRBJ2-1, with unresolved D. The ends were cut back, 0 bases at V and 0 bases at J, with 12 bases in the middle. CDR3 size: 17 residues. CDR1 LGHNA and CDR2 YSLEER come from the germline V gene. CDR3 amino acids: CASSQDQLMSSYNEQFF. The CDR3 nucleotides read TGCGCCAGCAGCCAAGATCAGCTCATGAGCTCCTACAATGAGCAGTTCTTC.

Only a few counts were recorded for this clonotype. V and J are TRBV2 and TRBJ2-1; TRBD2 might be the D (7 bases). Trimming pared 7 bases from V and 10 bases from J, leaving 17 bases between. This CDR3 is 13 amino acids long. Per the germline V gene, CDR1 is SNHLY and CDR2 is FYNNEI. This chain's CDR3 is CASISGEGDEQFF. The CDR3 DNA sequence: TGTGCCAGCATATCGGGGGAGGGGGACGAGCAGTTCTTC.

In this sample, this clonotype turned up a few times. This chain connects TRBV2 to TRBJ1-2; 7 bases align to TRBD1. In germline, CDR1 is SNHLY, CDR2 FYNNEI. Trimming took 6 bases from V and 4 from J; bases not matched to a gene: 8. The CDR3 consists of 14 residues. The CDR3 region has the DNA TGTGCCAGCAGCATTACAGGGGTGGGCTATGGCTACACCTTC. Encoded protein: CASSITGVGYGYTF.

This clonotype was counted at least ten times. The rearrangement uses TRBV7-2 and TRBJ1-2; D possibly corresponds to TRBD1 (5 bases). The germline V gene encodes CDR1 SGHTA and CDR2 FQGNSA. The CDR3 covers 14 residues. With 3 bases removed from V and 4 bases from J, the gap between germline ends came to 12 bases. CDR3 amino acids: CASSFTGRSYGYTF. CDR3 DNA sequence: TGTGCCAGCAGCTTCACAGGACGAAGCTATGGCTACACCTTC.

For this clonotype: The junction does not match germline at one end; this may be a read error. The chain combines TRBV7-7 with TRBJ2-5, with 12 nucleotides matching TRBD1. The CDR3 length is 18 residues. CDR1 is SSHAT and CDR2 is FNYEAQ in the germline V gene (reference sequence). The DNA for the CDR3 is TGTGCTAGCAGCTCCTTAACCGGGACAGGGGGCGGACAAGAGACCCAGTACTTC. It encodes CASSSLTGTGGGQETQYF.

This clonotype has just a few counts. The chain joins TRBV15 to TRBJ1-2; no firm D call. The CDR3 covers 16 residues. Germline assignment: CDR1 LNHNV and CDR2 YYDKDF (reference sequence). The germline V and J ends were trimmed by 0 bases and 8 bases, with 19 bases remaining between them. The CDR3 spells CATSRDLTQEGWGYTF. Written as DNA, the CDR3 is TGTGCCACCAGCAGAGATCTCACCCAGGAGGGCTGGGGCTACACCTTC. Drawing the rest from reference TRBV15 and TRBJ1-2, the complete variable domain is DAMVIQNPRYQVTQFGKPVTLSCSQTLNHNVMYWYQQKSSQAPKLLFHYYDKDFNNEADTPDNFQSRRPNTSFCFLDIRSPGLGDTAMYLCATSRDLTQEGWGYTFGSGTRLTVV.

This clonotype was counted a few times. Here the CDR3 reads CASSYRGVPEAFF. The CDR3 DNA reads TGTGCCAGCAGCTACCGCGGCGTTCCTGAAGCTTTCTTT. The V call is TRBV7-2, the J call TRBJ1-1, with unresolved D. The CDR3 is made up of 13 amino acids. Germline CDR1 and CDR2: SGHTA and FQGNSA. V lost 4 bases and J lost 6, with 12 bases in between.

J is TRBJ2-1 and V is TRBV12-3 or TRBV12-4, with D possibly being TRBD2 (6 bases). Trimming took 4 bases from V and 2 from J, leaving 12 bases between them. The CDR3 length is 15 residues. The CDR3 nucleotides read TGTGCCAGCAGTTCCGGACTACCCACCTACAATGAGCAGTTCTTC. Protein sequence: CASSSGLPTYNEQFF.

V gene TRBV7-2 combines with J gene TRBJ1-2; D is unclear. Germline loops: CDR1 SGHTA, CDR2 FQGNSA. This CDR3 comprises 14 residues. Trimming cost V 1 base and J 8 bases, with 14 bases left between them. CDR3 DNA: TGTGCCAGCAGCTTAGTGGACGCCCCCGGGGGCTACACCTTC. Residues: CASSLVDAPGGYTF.

The V gene is TRBV27, the J gene TRBJ1-4; no firm D call. V dropped 4 bases and J dropped 7 bases, with 13 bases sitting between them. The germline gives CDR1 MNHEY, CDR2 SMNVEV (reference sequence). The CDR3 extends over 14 amino acids. The CDR3 nucleotides are TGTGCCAGCAGTTATAACGGACTGGGTGAAAAACTGTTTTTT. Translated, it gives CASSYNGLGEKLFF.

This chain's CDR3 is CASREQVTEAFF. The CDR3 region has the DNA TGTGCCAGCAGAGAACAGGTAACTGAAGCTTTCTTT. The chain couples TRBV6-2 or TRBV6-3 to TRBJ1-1, with D perhaps matching TRBD1 (5 bases). CDR1 is MNHEY, CDR2 SVGEGT, per germline. The CDR3 runs 12 residues. Trimming cost V 6 bases and J 5 bases, with 10 bases left between them.

The rearrangement uses TRBV12-3 or TRBV12-4 and TRBJ2-1; weak D call: TRBD1 (5 bases). Trimming cost V 2 bases and J 0 bases, with 11 bases left between them. The CDR3 loop spans 16 amino acids. CDR3 amino acids: CASSLYRGSSYNEQFF. The CDR3, as DNA: TGTGCCAGCAGTTTATATAGGGGTAGCTCCTACAATGAGCAGTTCTTC.

This clonotype has more than one count but fewer than ten. V is TRBV27 and J is TRBJ2-5; D assignment may be TRBD1 or TRBD2 (5 bases each). The CDR3 has 13 amino acids. From germline, CDR1 is MNHEY and CDR2 SMNVEV (reference sequence). With 5 bases removed from V and 3 bases from J, the gap between germline ends came to 10 bases. The CDR3 sequence is CASSPGPKETQYF. The CDR3 DNA follows: TGTGCCAGCAGTCCGGGACCGAAAGAGACCCAGTACTTC.

There are a few counts of this clonotype. The junction and the germline gene differ at one end; a read error may be behind it. The rearrangement joins TRBV20-1 to TRBJ2-3, with 8 nucleotides matching TRBD2. The germline gives CDR1 DFQATT, CDR2 SNEGSKA (reference sequence). The CDR3 consists of 14 residues. The CDR3 loop is CSARAGASTDTQYF. The CDR3 DNA reads TGCAGTGCCAGAGCGGGGGCGAGCACAGATACGCAGTATTTT.

This clonotype was picked up one time. This may be a read error, as it is one base from a much larger clone. CDR3 nucleotide sequence: TGTGCCAGAAGCCCCGGACAAACTACAGATACGCAGTATTTT. Translating it yields CARSPGQTTDTQYF. The rearrangement links TRBV7-2 to TRBJ2-3; perhaps TRBD1 as D (5 bases). This CDR3 has 14 amino acids. CDR1 is SGHTA and CDR2 is FQGNSA in the germline V gene. Trimming removed 9 bases from V and 3 bases from J, with 16 bases in between.

This clonotype was seen a few times. This sequence joins TRBV6-1 and TRBJ1-1, with a weak D call TRBD1 (6 bases). This CDR3 contains 15 residues. V dropped 7 bases and J dropped 7 bases, with 22 bases sitting between them. In germline, CDR1 is MNHNS, CDR2 SASEGT. Written as DNA, the CDR3 is TGTGCCAGCAAGCAGGGGAGAACGGCGGGCGATGAAGCTTTCTTT. Amino acids: CASKQGRTAGDEAFF.

This clonotype has only a few counts. The chain couples TRBV7-8 to TRBJ1-1; TRBD1 is a possible D gene (6 bases). CDR1 is SGHVS and CDR2 is FQNEAQ in the germline V gene. The length of the CDR3 is 13 residues. Trimming pared 5 bases from V and 6 bases from J, leaving 13 bases between. As DNA, the CDR3 is TGTGCCAGCAGCGCCGAGGGGGGGCCTGAAGCTTTCTTT. It is translated as CASSAEGGPEAFF.

This clonotype was seen many times. The rearrangement uses TRBV6-1 and TRBJ2-1, with 13 bases identical to TRBD2. CDR1 is MNHNS, CDR2 SASEGT, per germline. The CDR3 is made up of 14 amino acids. V shed 6 bases and J 8 bases; nucleotides not matched to a gene: 4. The CDR3 DNA sequence: TGTGCCAGCAGCCGGACTAGCGGGAGCCATGAGCAGTTCTTC. Residues: CASSRTSGSHEQFF.

This chain uses TRBV20-1 with TRBJ2-1; a possible D gene is TRBD1 (5 bases). Trimming pared 5 bases from V and 3 bases from J, leaving 17 bases between. The CDR3 has 15 amino acids. From germline, CDR1 is DFQATT and CDR2 SNEGSKA (reference sequence). The CDR3 here is CSAQGGKGIYNEQFF. Written as DNA, the CDR3 is TGCAGTGCTCAGGGTGGGAAGGGTATCTACAATGAGCAGTTCTTC.

This clonotype was seen a few times. This chain joins TRBV3-1 and TRBJ2-3, with D possibly TRBD2 on 5 matching bases. The V end lost 7 bases, the J end lost 0 bases, and 14 bases lay between the germline ends. Germline-derived CDR1 and CDR2 are LGHDT and YNNKEL (reference sequence). The CDR3 runs 15 residues. The CDR3 DNA sequence: TGTGCCAGCAAAAGGGTGGGCGGGAGCACAGATACGCAGTATTTT. Translating gives CASKRVGGSTDTQYF.